This T cell receptor (beta chain) appears in the sequencing data of a study of blood T cell repertoires in COVID-19. The V segment lost 7 bases and the J segment 5 bases; nucleotides outside the gene matches: 8. The CDR3 extends over 14 amino acids. Germline V gene lookup returns CDR1 SNHLY and CDR2 FYNNEI. Libraries were prepared by immunoSEQ multiplex PCR; TCRdb keeps only in-frame clonotypes and omits some of them. The sample holds about 90,000 clones; 85% to 95% are singletons and the top ten take roughly 6.4%. The sample comprised peripheral blood. The chain employs TRBV2 and TRBJ1-1, with 9 bases lining up with TRBD1. The receptor's source is a woman aged 60-75 years with active COVID-19. CDR3: CASTLRDRATEAFF. In nucleotides, the CDR3 is TGTGCCAGCACCCTCCGGGACAGGGCTACTGAAGCTTTCTTT. Combining the CDR3 with reference TRBV2 and TRBJ1-1 gives the whole variable domain EPEVTQTPSHQVTQMGQEVILRCVPISNHLYFYWYRQILGQKVEFLVSFYNNEISEKSEIFDDQFSVERPDGSNFTLKIRSTKLEDSAMYFCASTLRDRATEAFFGQGTRLTVV.